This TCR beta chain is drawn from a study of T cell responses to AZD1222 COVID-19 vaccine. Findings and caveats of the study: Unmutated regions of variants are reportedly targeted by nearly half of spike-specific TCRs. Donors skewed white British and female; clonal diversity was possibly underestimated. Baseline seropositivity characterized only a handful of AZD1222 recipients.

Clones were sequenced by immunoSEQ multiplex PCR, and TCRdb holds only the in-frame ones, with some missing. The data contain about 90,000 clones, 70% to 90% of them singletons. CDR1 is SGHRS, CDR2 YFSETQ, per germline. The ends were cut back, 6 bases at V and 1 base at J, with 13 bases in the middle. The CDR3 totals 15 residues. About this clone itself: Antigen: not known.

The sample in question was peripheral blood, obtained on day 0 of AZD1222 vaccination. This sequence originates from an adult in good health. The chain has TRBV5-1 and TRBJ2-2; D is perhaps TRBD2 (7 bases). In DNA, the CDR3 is TGCGCCAGCACTCGGGGGGCAGAGAACACCGGGGAGCTGTTTTTT. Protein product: CASTRGAENTGELFF.